The sequence of this T cell receptor (beta chain) was determined in a study of cytomegalovirus exposure and HLA in healthy donors. As for the study in general: The platform used for the roughly 130 validation repertoires matched that of the roughly 630 first-cohort repertoires, a later analysis reported. Study outcomes and limitations: Through in vitro validation, three CMV-associated chains were shown to be specific for CMV antigens. The study labeled fewer than 200 TCR beta chains cytomegalovirus-associated.

Germline V lookup: CDR1 MGHDK, CDR2 SYGVNS. The J segment lost 1 base and the V segment lost 7 bases, leaving 4 bases of the junction unmatched. There are 14 residues in the CDR3. As to this clone: Its target is not known.

This table comes from immunoSEQ multiplex PCR, and its TCRdb copy is limited to in-frame clones, with some not included. The profile shows roughly 330,000 clones, about 90% of them singletons. The roughly 120-subject validation cohort, separate from the 666-subject first cohort, included the donors. This chain connects TRBV25-1 to TRBJ2-3; TRBD2 aligns across 8 bases. The receptor was isolated from a woman aged 25 to 45 in good health and CMV-seropositive. Sequenced material: PBMCs. CDR3 sequence: CASNTGGGTDTQYF. Written as DNA, the CDR3 is TGTGCCAGCAACACGGGGGGGGGCACAGATACGCAGTATTTT.